The 19 T cell receptor beta chains reported below all come from one sample, sequenced in a study of blood T cells in healthy people across ages. Alongside a J-beta primer mix, a sample-barcoded 5' primer served in a second PCR lasting roughly 6 to 11 cycles. TCRdb called the 5' RACE reads again in MiXCR, with one record for every CDR3 protein. The sample has roughly 800,000 distinct CDR3 sequences; roughly 60% are singletons. Sequenced sample: blood. The receptor source for this set is a man aged 25-40 years in good health.

The chain couples TRBV2 to TRBJ1-1, with 8 positions matching TRBD1. This CDR3 has 14 residues. With V trimmed by 6 bases and J by 0 bases, 3 bases remained unmatched. Germline V CDR1 and CDR2: SNHLY, FYNNEI. The CDR3, as DNA: TGTGCCAGCAGATACAGGGGGTTGAACACTGAAGCTTTCTTT. The encoded protein is CASRYRGLNTEAFF. Filled out from reference TRBV2 and TRBJ1-1, the complete variable domain reads EPEVTQTPSHQVTQMGQEVILRCVPISNHLYFYWYRQILGQKVEFLVSFYNNEISEKSEIFDDQFSVERPDGSNFTLKIRSTKLEDSAMYFCASRYRGLNTEAFFGQGTRLTVV.

This clonotype was picked up a small number of times. The gene calls are TRBV10-2 and TRBJ2-7; D may be TRBD1 (7 bases). The CDR3 consists of 12 residues. The ends were cut back, 8 bases at V and 7 bases at J, with 15 bases in the middle. The germline gives CDR1 WSHSY, CDR2 SAAADI. CDR3 in DNA: TGCGCCAGCGACACAGGGGACTGGGAGCAGTACTTC. It encodes CASDTGDWEQYF.

The chain recombines TRBV6-7 with TRBJ2-1, with a tentative D call TRBD2 (6 bases). TRBV6-7 is marked as an open reading frame, function uncertain. V lost 5 bases, J lost 8 bases, and 13 bases lay in between. The CDR3 totals 13 residues. DNA for the CDR3: TGTGCCAGCAGTCCGGGGAGGTCCGATGAGCAGTTCTTC. This gives the protein CASSPGRSDEQFF.

The V call is TRBV6-5, the J call TRBJ2-3; possible D gene TRBD2, 5 bases. Germline V gene sequence: CDR1 MNHEY, CDR2 SVGAGI. Trimming removed 4 bases from V and 1 base from J, with 12 bases in between. The CDR3 extends over 15 amino acids. The CDR3 bases are TGTGCCAGCAGTTTAAACCAACTAGGCACAGATACGCAGTATTTT. It specifies CASSLNQLGTDTQYF.

V and J are TRBV7-2 and TRBJ2-3; no reliable D call. The V end was cut by 0 bases, the J end by 6 bases, with 7 bases between. The germline gives CDR1 SGHTA, CDR2 FQGNSA. The CDR3 runs 13 residues. In DNA, the CDR3 is TGTGCCAGCAGCTTAGCCCCCCCCGATACGCAGTATTTT. Translating it yields CASSLAPPDTQYF. Full variable domain (outside the CDR3, taken from reference TRBV7-2 and TRBJ2-3): GAGVSQSPSNKVTEKGKDVELRCDPISGHTALYWYRQSLGQGLEFLIYFQGNSAPDKSGLPSDRFSAERTGGSVSTLTIQRTQQEDSAVYLCASSLAPPDTQYFGPGTRLTVL.

CDR3 protein: CSATGLARISLTYNEQFF. The CDR3 DNA follows: TGCAGTGCTACCGGACTAGCGAGGATATCCCTTACCTACAATGAGCAGTTCTTC. This rearrangement joins TRBV20-1 to TRBJ2-1; 9 bases map to TRBD2. The V and J ends lost 4 bases and 2 bases, in that order; junction bases with no gene match: 15. In germline, CDR1 is DFQATT, CDR2 SNEGSKA (reference sequence). This CDR3 spans 18 amino acids.

The V call is TRBV7-9, the J call TRBJ2-3; the D gene is possibly TRBD1 (6 bases). Per germline, CDR1 SEHNR and CDR2 FQNEAQ (reference sequence). The CDR3 has 14 residues. Trimming left V 5 bases short and J 4 bases short, with 13 bases between. The CDR3 region is CASSRDIASDTQYF. As DNA, the CDR3 is TGTGCCAGCAGCCGGGACATAGCCTCAGATACGCAGTATTTT.

The J gene is TRBJ2-7, the V gene TRBV12-3 or TRBV12-4, with 8 bases that match TRBD1. This CDR3 contains 14 residues. V was clipped by 6 bases and J by 2 bases; unmatched bases: 6. The CDR3 here is CASRQGTGPYEQYF. CDR3 DNA sequence: TGTGCCAGCAGGCAAGGGACAGGTCCCTACGAGCAGTACTTC.

The chain joins TRBV20-1 to TRBJ1-5; D possibly corresponds to TRBD1 (5 bases). The length of the CDR3 is 15 residues. V was cut by 5 bases and J by 5 bases, with 19 bases left in between. Looked up from germline, CDR1 is DFQATT and CDR2 is SNEGSKA (reference sequence). In nucleotides, the CDR3 is TGCAGTGCTCTTGTCCCGGGCCTGGGGCATCAGCCCCAGCATTTT. This translates into CSALVPGLGHQPQHF.

This clonotype was recorded many times. The J gene is TRBJ2-6, the V gene TRBV7-2, with D tentatively TRBD1 or TRBD2 (6 bases each). The CDR3 has 16 amino acids. The germline V gene encodes CDR1 SGHTA and CDR2 FQGNSA. The ends were cut back, 7 bases at V and 0 bases at J, with 13 bases in the middle. In DNA form, the CDR3 reads TGTGCCAGCACCGGAGGGGGGACCTCTGGGGCCAACGTCCTGACTTTC. Translating gives CASTGGGTSGANVLTF.

The chain couples TRBV11-1 to TRBJ2-1; D gene ambiguous. The germline CDR1 and CDR2 sequences are SGHAT and FQDESV (reference sequence). The CDR3 runs 14 residues. The V and J ends lost 5 bases and 3 bases respectively, with 11 bases between them. The CDR3 region is CASSLRAVYNEQFF. CDR3 in DNA: TGTGCCAGCAGCCTCCGCGCCGTCTACAATGAGCAGTTCTTC.

This clonotype occurred a few times. V gene TRBV21-1 combines with J gene TRBJ1-5. TRBV21-1 is assigned pseudogene status. The CDR3 is made up of 13 amino acids. As DNA, the CDR3 is TGTGCCAGCAGCGAACTAGCAAATCAGCCCCAGCATTTT. It codes for CASSELANQPQHF.

This chain joins TRBV20-1 and TRBJ2-5; 8 nucleotides match TRBD1. Judging by the DNA end, TRBJ2-7 fits better; the J call may be wrong. The V gene's germline CDR1 is DFQATT and CDR2 SNEGSKA (reference sequence). The CDR3 covers 14 residues. The CDR3 spells CSARPGQEVYEQYF. CDR3 sequence (DNA): TGCAGTGCTAGACCGGGACAGGAGGTATACGAGCAGTACTTC.

The sample holds a few counts of this clonotype. The genes are TRBV5-5 and TRBJ2-1; D possibly uses TRBD1 or TRBD2 (5 bases each). Germline V gene sequence: CDR1 SGHKS, CDR2 YYEKEE (reference sequence). This CDR3 contains 16 residues. The V and J ends lost 1 base and 12 bases respectively, with 23 bases between them. The DNA of the CDR3 is TGTGCCAGCAGCTTGCTAGCTGGGGCCCGCGAATTGGTGCAGTTCTTC. This codes for CASSLLAGARELVQFF.

V is TRBV7-2 and J is TRBJ2-1, with D possibly TRBD2 on 6 matching bases. V gave up 4 bases and J gave up 8 bases, with 21 bases separating them. The CDR3 contains 16 residues. Germline lookup yields CDR1 SGHTA and CDR2 FQGNSA. The CDR3 region is CASSSGGRDSSYEQFF. CDR3 DNA sequence: TGTGCCAGCAGCTCTGGCGGTCGGGACTCCTCCTATGAGCAGTTCTTC. The full variable domain, with the rest looked up from reference TRBV7-2 and TRBJ2-1, is GAGVSQSPSNKVTEKGKDVELRCDPISGHTALYWYRQSLGQGLEFLIYFQGNSAPDKSGLPSDRFSAERTGGSVSTLTIQRTQQEDSAVYLCASSSGGRDSSYEQFFGPGTRLTVL.

The chain combines TRBV20-1 with TRBJ2-1; the D is unclear. Germline V lookup: CDR1 DFQATT, CDR2 SNEGSKA (reference sequence). CDR3 length: 13 amino acids. As DNA, the CDR3 is TGCAGCCTACACGGAGATTCCTACAATGAGCAGTTCTTC. Its translation is CSLHGDSYNEQFF.

J is TRBJ2-1 and V is TRBV11-2, with TRBD2 matching over 13 bases. With 3 bases clipped from V and 5 bases from J, the junction kept 16 bases outside the gene matches. Germline V gene data show CDR1 as SGHAT and CDR2 as FQNNGV. The CDR3 contains 20 residues. The CDR3 sequence: CASSFSYGLAGVLTHNEQFF. CDR3 coding DNA: TGTGCCAGCAGCTTTAGTTACGGACTAGCGGGAGTTCTTACCCACAATGAGCAGTTCTTC.

The CDR3 here is CSVSGYTEAFF. The CDR3 nucleotides read TGCAGCGTATCAGGGTACACTGAAGCTTTCTTT. V and J are TRBV29-1 and TRBJ1-1; D possibly corresponds to TRBD1 (5 bases). CDR3 length: 11 amino acids. V was cut by 6 bases and J by 3 bases, with 8 bases left in between. CDR1 and CDR2 from the germline V gene are SQVTM and ANQGSEA.

The chain carries TRBV20-1 and TRBJ2-7; no firm D call. The ends were cut back, 3 bases at V and 3 bases at J, with 9 bases in the middle. The V gene's germline CDR1 is DFQATT and CDR2 SNEGSKA (reference sequence). The CDR3 sequence is 12 residues long. The CDR3 nucleotides read TGCAGTGCTAGTTTCCGGCACTACGAGCAGTACTTC. Amino acids: CSASFRHYEQYF.